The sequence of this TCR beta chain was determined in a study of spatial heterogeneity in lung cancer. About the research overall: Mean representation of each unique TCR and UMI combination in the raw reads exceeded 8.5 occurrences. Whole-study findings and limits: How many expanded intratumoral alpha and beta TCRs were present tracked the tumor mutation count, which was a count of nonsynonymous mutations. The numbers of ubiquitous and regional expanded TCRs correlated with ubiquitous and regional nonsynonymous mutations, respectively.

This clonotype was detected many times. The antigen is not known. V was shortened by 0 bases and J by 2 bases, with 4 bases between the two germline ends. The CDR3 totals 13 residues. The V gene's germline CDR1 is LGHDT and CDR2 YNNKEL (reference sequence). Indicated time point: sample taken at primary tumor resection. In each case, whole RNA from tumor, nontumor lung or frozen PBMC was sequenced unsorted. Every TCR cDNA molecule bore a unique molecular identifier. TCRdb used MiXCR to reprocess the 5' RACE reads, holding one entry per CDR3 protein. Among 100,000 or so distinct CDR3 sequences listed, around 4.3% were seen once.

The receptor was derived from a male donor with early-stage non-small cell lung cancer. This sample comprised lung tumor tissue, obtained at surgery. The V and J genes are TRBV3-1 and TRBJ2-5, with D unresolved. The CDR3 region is CASSQDRQETQYF. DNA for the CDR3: TGTGCCAGCAGCCAAGATCGACAAGAGACCCAGTACTTC.